The 26 T cell receptor beta chains reported below all come from one sample, sequenced in a study of T cells in Graves' hyperthyroidism and ophthalmopathy. The TCR beta CDR3 regions underwent amplification using RNA transcripts as the source. Researchers ran a first-round RT-PCR on the TCR CDR3 using the HTBI primer set. TCRdb re-analysed the multiplex PCR reads in MiXCR, keeping a single row per CDR3 protein. The profile shows roughly 650,000 distinct CDR3 sequences, about a sixth of them singletons. The sample consisted of blood. Receptor source: a middle-aged woman with Graves' ophthalmopathy.

The chain uses TRBV18 and TRBJ2-4; D possibly corresponds to TRBD1 (5 bases). The length of the CDR3 is 16 residues. Germline lookup yields CDR1 KGHSH and CDR2 LQKENI. The germline V and J ends were trimmed by 0 bases and 0 bases, with 9 bases remaining between them. The CDR3 loop reads CASSPPTVKAKNIQYF. CDR3 sequence (DNA): TGTGCCAGCTCACCACCGACAGTTAAAGCCAAAAACATTCAGTACTTC.

This clonotype was detected many times. The rearrangement uses TRBV7-9 and TRBJ2-7; D is possibly TRBD1 (6 bases). Germline V gene data show CDR1 as SEHNR and CDR2 as FQNEAQ (reference sequence). V lost 8 bases and J lost 1, with 12 bases in between. CDR3 length: 13 residues. The CDR3 region is CASGNRVSYEQYF. CDR3 sequence (DNA): TGTGCCAGCGGTAACAGGGTATCCTACGAGCAGTACTTC. Supplemented by reference TRBV7-9 and TRBJ2-7, the full variable domain reads DTGVSQNPRHKITKRGQNVTFRCDPISEHNRLYWYRQTLGQGPEFLTYFQNEAQLEKSRLLSDRFSAERPKGSFSTLEIQRTEQGDSAMYLCASGNRVSYEQYFGPGTRLTVT.

V is TRBV5-1 and J is TRBJ2-6, with D perhaps matching TRBD1 (6 bases). This CDR3 is built from 16 residues. The germline V and J ends were trimmed by 4 bases and 0 bases, with 11 bases remaining between them. Germline CDR1 SGHRS, CDR2 YFSETQ. CDR3 nucleotides: TGCGCCAGCAGCCAAGACAGGCGCTCTGGGGCCAACGTCCTGACTTTC. Amino acid sequence: CASSQDRRSGANVLTF.

In its sample, this clonotype was seen many times. This CDR3 is CASSLGRDFKTYNEQFF. DNA of the CDR3: TGTGCCAGCAGCTTAGGACGGGACTTCAAGACCTACAATGAGCAGTTCTTC. V is TRBV7-2 and J is TRBJ2-1; D may be TRBD2 (6 bases). The V end lost 1 base, the J end lost 2 bases, and 15 bases lay between the germline ends. The CDR3 spans 17 residues. Germline CDR1 reads SGHTA; CDR2 reads FQGNSA.

V and J are TRBV10-2 and TRBJ2-7; TRBD2 matches at 8 bases. V shed 7 bases and J 7 bases; nucleotides not matched to a gene: 15. Looked up from germline, CDR1 is WSHSY and CDR2 is SAAADI. CDR3 size: 15 residues. This CDR3 is CASKGTRRDLGEQYF. CDR3 bases: TGCGCCAGCAAAGGGACTAGACGGGACTTGGGGGAGCAGTACTTC.

Many counts were recorded for this clonotype. V is TRBV11-1 and J is TRBJ2-3, with D possibly being TRBD2 (6 bases). Germline assignment: CDR1 SGHAT and CDR2 FQDESV (reference sequence). Trimming removed 3 bases from V and 6 bases from J, with 10 bases in between. The CDR3 totals 13 residues. The CDR3 reads CASSLREVDTQYF. DNA for the CDR3: TGTGCCAGCAGCTTGCGGGAAGTGGATACGCAGTATTTT.

To note about this clonotype: A read error is possible here, since a much larger clone lies one base away. The rearrangement joins TRBV28 to TRBJ2-7; D unclear. Looked up from germline, CDR1 is MDHEN and CDR2 is SYDVKM. The CDR3 extends over 14 amino acids. CDR3 loop: CTSSSPVPDHEQYF. The CDR3 DNA reads TGTACCAGCAGTTCCCCGGTCCCGGACCACGAGCAGTACTTC.

This clonotype was seen at least ten times. One end of the junction does not line up with germline, which may come from a read error. CDR3 in amino acids: CASSLGHTGELFF. CDR3 nucleotide sequence: TGTGCCAGTAGCCTCGGACACACCGGGGAGCTGTTTTTT. The chain couples TRBV5-1 to TRBJ2-2, with D hard to call. The CDR3 sequence is 13 residues long. Germline CDR1 SGHRS, CDR2 YFSETQ.

The chain couples TRBV9 to TRBJ1-4, with D unclear. Trimming cost V 3 bases and J 10 bases, with 10 bases left between them. CDR1 and CDR2 (germline): SGDLS, YYNGEE. This CDR3 is built from 12 residues. The CDR3, as DNA: TGTGCCAGCAGCGCCCTAGGAGGAAAACTGTTTTTT. As protein: CASSALGGKLFF.

The chain carries TRBV11-2 and TRBJ2-5, with 8 nucleotides matching TRBD1. Germline CDR1 reads SGHAT; CDR2 reads FQNNGV. The V segment lost 5 bases and the J segment 4 bases; nucleotides outside the gene matches: 6. CDR3 length: 14 residues. Here the CDR3 reads CASSRGQGLETQYF. In nucleotides, the CDR3 is TGTGCCAGCAGCCGCGGACAGGGTTTAGAGACCCAGTACTTC. Drawing the rest from reference TRBV11-2 and TRBJ2-5, the complete variable domain is EAGVAQSPRYKIIEKRQSVAFWCNPISGHATLYWYQQILGQGPKLLIQFQNNGVVDDSQLPKDRFSAERLKGVDSTLKIQPAKLEDSAVYLCASSRGQGLETQYFGPGTRLLVL.

The chain employs TRBV27 and TRBJ1-6; D is possibly TRBD1 (6 bases). Germline loops: CDR1 MNHEY, CDR2 SMNVEV (reference sequence). V was trimmed by 11 bases and J by 6 bases, leaving 20 bases between them. The CDR3 runs 15 residues. The CDR3 protein is CASRPRGAVNSPLHF. CDR3 bases: TGTGCCTCCCGACCGCGGGGGGCGGTTAATTCACCCCTCCACTTT.

This clonotype was counted only a few times. This chain uses TRBV5-1 with TRBJ2-1; 11 nucleotides align to TRBD2. The length of the CDR3 is 15 residues. Germline V gives CDR1 SGHRS, CDR2 YFSETQ. J lost 8 bases, V lost 1 base, and 5 bases had no gene match. CDR3 nucleotides: TGCGCCAGCAGCTTGTTAGCGGGGGGGCGTTATGAGCAGTTCTTC. Encoded protein: CASSLLAGGRYEQFF.

This sequence joins TRBV19 and TRBJ1-6; D is undetermined. The CDR3 has 14 residues. The ends were cut back, 6 bases at V and 8 bases at J, with 14 bases in the middle. Germline loops: CDR1 LNHDA, CDR2 SQIVND (reference sequence). CDR3 bases: TGTGCCAGTAGCAGCACCCGGGCGGATTCACCCCTCCACTTT. Its protein product is CASSSTRADSPLHF.

V gene TRBV19 combines with J gene TRBJ2-1, with a weak D call TRBD1 (6 bases). The ends were cut back, 7 bases at V and 8 bases at J, with 18 bases in the middle. The CDR3 is 14 amino acids. Germline lookup yields CDR1 LNHDA and CDR2 SQIVND (reference sequence). The CDR3 loop reads CASTEPGRGHEQFF. The CDR3 DNA sequence: TGTGCCAGTACCGAACCGGGCAGGGGACATGAGCAGTTCTTC.

This clonotype came up many times. The chain links TRBV3-1 to TRBJ1-4; D is unresolved. CDR3 length: 15 amino acids. Germline loops: CDR1 LGHDT, CDR2 YNNKEL (reference sequence). V lost 7 bases and J 0 bases, leaving 12 bases between the germline ends. The CDR3 spells CASTLSSPTNEKLFF. The CDR3 DNA reads as TGTGCCAGCACCCTTTCGAGTCCAACTAATGAAAAACTGTTTTTT.

Ten or more counts support this clonotype. This sequence joins TRBV5-1 and TRBJ2-3; 8 nucleotides line up with TRBD2. The germline V gene encodes CDR1 SGHRS and CDR2 YFSETQ. The J segment lost 3 bases and the V segment lost 6 bases, leaving 12 bases of the junction unmatched. The CDR3 totals 16 residues. The CDR3 is CASTPMYLAGTDTQYF. Here the CDR3 DNA reads TGCGCCAGCACACCTATGTACTTAGCGGGGACAGATACGCAGTATTTT.

This clonotype occurred many times. The chain couples TRBV18 to TRBJ2-7; D is unclear. The CDR3 totals 15 residues. Germline assignment: CDR1 KGHSH and CDR2 LQKENI. The germline V and J ends were trimmed by 3 bases and 3 bases, with 15 bases remaining between them. The CDR3 protein is CASSPYRTVDYEQYF. The CDR3 DNA follows: TGTGCCAGCTCACCCTATCGGACCGTCGACTACGAGCAGTACTTC.

This clonotype was counted at least ten times. The germline gene is not matched at one end of the junction; a read error may be the cause. The rearrangement uses TRBV10-3 and TRBJ2-3; a weak D match, TRBD1 (6 bases). This CDR3 has 15 residues. Looked up from germline, CDR1 is ENHRY and CDR2 is SYGVKD. The CDR3 region is CAISESLTGTDTQYF. As DNA, the CDR3 is TGTGCCATCAGTGAGTCACTGACAGGCACCGATACGCAGTATTTT.

This clonotype was recorded many times. The genes are TRBV28 and TRBJ2-7, with D perhaps matching TRBD1 or TRBD2 (7 bases each). Trimming cost V 1 base and J 7 bases, with 17 bases left between them. The germline V gene has CDR1 MDHEN and CDR2 SYDVKM. This CDR3 comprises 15 residues. In DNA form, the CDR3 reads TGTGCCAGCAGTTTATTGAGGGAGGGGGCGCTTGAGCAGTACTTC. Its protein product is CASSLLREGALEQYF.

In its sample, this clonotype was seen a few times. The CDR3 spells CASSFPRGRDTEAFF. In nucleotides, the CDR3 is TGTGCCAGCAGTTTTCCCAGGGGCCGAGACACTGAAGCTTTCTTT. The J gene is TRBJ1-1, the V gene TRBV12-3 or TRBV12-4; tentative D call: TRBD1 (6 bases). V lost 3 bases, J lost 3 bases, and 14 bases lay in between. CDR3 length: 15 residues.

This clonotype showed up many times. The chain has TRBV28 and TRBJ1-2; tentative D call: TRBD1 (5 bases). Trimming took 6 bases from V and 2 from J, leaving 16 bases between them. This CDR3 is 15 amino acids long. Germline loops: CDR1 MDHEN, CDR2 SYDVKM. The CDR3 DNA follows: TGTGCCAGCAGGGCTCACGATCAGGGAAACTATGGCTACACCTTC. Translated, it gives CASRAHDQGNYGYTF.

Concerning this clonotype: A much more abundant neighbour one base away suggests this may be a read error. This CDR3 is CACSLSSDSPGGELFF. Here the CDR3 DNA reads TGTGCCTGCAGCTTATCTTCGGACAGCCCGGGAGGGGAGCTGTTTTTT. V and J are TRBV7-9 and TRBJ2-2; a weak D match, TRBD1 (6 bases). CDR1 and CDR2 from the germline V gene are SEHNR and FQNEAQ (reference sequence). The CDR3 spans 16 residues.

Remarks on this clonotype: The junction departs from germline at one end; a sequencing error may be responsible. This rearrangement joins TRBV12-3 or TRBV12-4 to TRBJ1-5; D remains ambiguous. The CDR3 spans 14 residues. The CDR3 sequence: CASSLGTVNQPQRF. In nucleotides, the CDR3 is TGTGCCAGCAGTTTAGGGACGGTAAATCAGCCCCAGCGTTTT.

In this sample, this clonotype turned up many times. The chain couples TRBV20-1 to TRBJ2-3, with a weak D call TRBD2 (6 bases). This CDR3 comprises 16 residues. Germline loops: CDR1 DFQATT, CDR2 SNEGSKA (reference sequence). CDR3 sequence (DNA): TGCAGCGCCCCCCCCCAAGGGCAGGGAGGAACAGATACGCAGTATTTT. It translates to CSAPPQGQGGTDTQYF.

This clonotype was seen at least ten times. J is TRBJ1-5 and V is TRBV5-1; D gene uncertain. The CDR3 covers 13 residues. V lost 1 base, J lost 0 bases, and 2 bases lay in between. CDR1 and CDR2 from the germline V gene are SGHRS and YFSETQ. The DNA of the CDR3 is TGCGCCAGCAGCTTGTATAGCAATCAGCCCCAGCATTTT. The encoded protein is CASSLYSNQPQHF.

This clonotype occurred many times. The J gene is TRBJ2-1, the V gene TRBV28, with D possibly TRBD2 on 6 matching bases. Germline CDR1 is MDHEN and CDR2 is SYDVKM. The CDR3 is made up of 14 amino acids. V was clipped by 6 bases and J by 8 bases, with 17 bases between them. The CDR3 DNA sequence: TGTGCCAGCAGATCACCACGCCCGGGAGATGAGCAGTTCTTC. It codes for CASRSPRPGDEQFF.